A selection of T cell receptor beta chains follows, all from one sample in a study of blood T cell repertoires in COVID-19. Assay: immunoSEQ multiplex PCR; the TCRdb copy retains only in-frame clones and omits some. This table holds about 180,000 clones, 65% to 90% found once. Sequencing was done on a sample of peripheral blood. All receptors come from a man aged 50-59 years with active or convalescent COVID-19. The CDR3 runs from the conserved cysteine through the conserved F or W. A D gene is named only where the DNA matches it firmly. Size values are once, few and many counts, or a class for expanded clones, and some rows have none.

>.|TRBV4-2|TRBJ2-5|many
CASSQDMAGAGETQYF
TGTGCCAGCAGCCAAGATATGGCGGGGGCGGGGGAGACCCAGTACTTC
>TRBD2|TRBV3-1/TRBV3-2|TRBJ2-3|.
CASRQAGVGTQYF
TGTGCCAGTCGGCAAGCGGGAGTGGGTACGCAGTATTTT
>.|TRBV28|TRBJ2-7|.
CASSTTGTSYEQYF
TGTGCCAGCAGCACGACAGGAACGTCCTACGAGCAGTACTTC
>TRBD1|TRBV5-6|TRBJ1-6|.
CASSLRDRVNSPLHF
TGTGCCAGCAGCTTGAGGGACAGGGTAAATTCACCCCTCCACTTT
>.|TRBV6-2/TRBV6-3|TRBJ2-2|.
CASSYTGTNTGELFF
TGTGCCAGCAGTTACACCGGGACGAACACCGGGGAGCTGTTTTTT
>TRBD2|TRBV9|TRBJ2-3|.
CASSVGEGNEDTQYF
TGTGCCAGCAGCGTAGGGGAGGGGAATGAAGATACGCAGTATTTT
>.|TRBV4-1|TRBJ1-4|.
CASSQEGLQFF
TGCGCCAGCAGCCAAGAGGGCCTCCAGTTTTTT
>TRBD2|TRBV10-3|TRBJ2-5|.
CAISDLAGGQETQYF
TGTGCCATCAGTGATCTAGCGGGAGGACAAGAGACCCAGTACTTC
>TRBD2|TRBV24-1|TRBJ2-1|.
CATSDDPSGSYNEQFF
TGTGCCACCAGTGACGATCCTAGCGGGAGCTACAATGAGCAGTTCTTC
>.|TRBV4-1|TRBJ1-1|.
CASSQAEYSVSEAFF
TGCGCCAGCAGTCAGGCAGAGTATAGCGTGAGTGAAGCTTTCTTT
>TRBD1|TRBV14|TRBJ2-5|once
CASSRTAGTGKETQYF
TGTGCCAGCAGCCGTACGGCCGGGACAGGGAAAGAGACCCAGTACTTC
>TRBD1|TRBV3-1/TRBV3-2|TRBJ1-1|.
CASSPGTVNTEAFF
TGTGCCAGCAGCCCAGGGACAGTGAACACTGAAGCTTTCTTT
>.|TRBV19|TRBJ1-3|.
CASSLESSGNTIYF
TGTGCCAGTAGTTTGGAGAGCTCTGGAAACACCATATATTTT
>TRBD2|TRBV4-2|TRBJ2-3|.
CASSQRFDGGEDTQYF
TGTGCCAGCAGCCAACGCTTTGACGGGGGGGAAGATACGCAGTATTTT
>.|TRBV6-5|TRBJ1-3|.
CASSPYPSGNTIYF
TGTGCCAGCAGTCCTTATCCCTCTGGAAACACCATATATTTT
>.|TRBV30|TRBJ2-1|.
CAWSVFSATNYNEQFF
TGTGCCTGGAGTGTATTTTCTGCGACTAACTACAATGAGCAGTTCTTC
>.|TRBV19|TRBJ1-4|.
CASSQPSGATNEKLFF
TGTGCCAGTAGCCAACCCTCGGGAGCAACTAATGAAAAACTGTTTTTT
>.|TRBV7-9|TRBJ1-3|.
CASTPRSSGGNTIYF
TGTGCCAGCACCCCTCGGTCCTCGGGGGGAAACACCATATATTTT
>.|TRBV28|TRBJ2-5|.
CASRNLETQYF
TGTGCCAGCAGGAACTTAGAGACCCAGTACTTC
>.|TRBV5-6|TRBJ2-2|.
CASRSTGPELFF
TGTGCCAGCAGGTCCACAGGTCCGGAGCTGTTTTTT
>TRBD1|TRBV9|TRBJ2-3|once
CASSAGPQGNTDTQYF
TGTGCCAGCAGCGCGGGACCACAGGGGAACACAGATACGCAGTATTTT
>.|TRBV9|TRBJ1-6|.
CASSVEGNSPLHF
TGTGCCAGCAGCGTAGAGGGGAATTCACCCCTCCACTTT